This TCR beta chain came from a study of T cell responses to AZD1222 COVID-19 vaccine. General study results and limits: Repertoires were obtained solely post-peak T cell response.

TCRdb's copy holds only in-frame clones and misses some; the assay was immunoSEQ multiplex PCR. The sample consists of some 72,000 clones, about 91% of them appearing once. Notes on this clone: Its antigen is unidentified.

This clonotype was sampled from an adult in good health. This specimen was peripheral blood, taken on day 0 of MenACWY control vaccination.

DNA of the CDR3: TGTGCCAGCAGCTTAGTAGCGGATACGAACACCGGGGAGCTGTTTTTT. It encodes CASSLVADTNTGELFF. The gene calls are TRBV7-9 and TRBJ2-2; D is possibly TRBD2 (6 bases). V shed 1 base and J shed 0 bases, with 9 bases lying between them. CDR1 and CDR2 (germline): SEHNR, FQNEAQ (reference sequence). This CDR3 contains 16 residues. Filled out from reference TRBV7-9 and TRBJ2-2, the complete variable domain reads DTGVSQNPRHKITKRGQNVTFRCDPISEHNRLYWYRQTLGQGPEFLTYFQNEAQLEKSRLLSDRFSAERPKGSFSTLEIQRTEQGDSAMYLCASSLVADTNTGELFFGEGSRLTVL.